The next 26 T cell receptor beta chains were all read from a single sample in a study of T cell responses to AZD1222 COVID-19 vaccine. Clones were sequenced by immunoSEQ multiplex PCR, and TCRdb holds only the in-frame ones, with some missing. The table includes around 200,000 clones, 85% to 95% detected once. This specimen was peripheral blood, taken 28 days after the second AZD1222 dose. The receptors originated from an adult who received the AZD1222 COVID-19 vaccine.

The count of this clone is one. CDR3 region: CASSFSRSNTEAFF. CDR3 DNA sequence: TGCGCCAGCAGCTTTAGTCGGTCGAACACTGAAGCTTTCTTT. This chain connects TRBV5-1 to TRBJ1-1; unclear D gene. There are 14 residues in the CDR3. Germline V lookup: CDR1 SGHRS, CDR2 YFSETQ. Trimming stripped 2 bases from V and 1 base from J, with 9 bases between.

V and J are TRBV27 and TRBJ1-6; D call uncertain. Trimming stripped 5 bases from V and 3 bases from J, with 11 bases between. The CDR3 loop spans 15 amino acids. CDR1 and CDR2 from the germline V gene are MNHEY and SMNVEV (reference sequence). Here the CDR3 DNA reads TGTGCCAGCAGTAGGGTTCAAAACTATAATTCACCCCTCCACTTT. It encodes CASSRVQNYNSPLHF.

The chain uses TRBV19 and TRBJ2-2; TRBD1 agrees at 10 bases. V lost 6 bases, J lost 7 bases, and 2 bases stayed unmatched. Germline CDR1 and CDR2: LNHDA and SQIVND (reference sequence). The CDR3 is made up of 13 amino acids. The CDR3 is CASRTGGLGELFF. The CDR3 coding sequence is TGTGCCAGTAGGACAGGGGGCCTCGGGGAGCTGTTTTTT. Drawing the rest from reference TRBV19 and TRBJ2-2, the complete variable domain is DGGITQSPKYLFRKEGQNVTLSCEQNLNHDAMYWYRQDPGQGLRLIYYSQIVNDFQKGDIAEGYSVSREKKESFPLTVTSAQKNPTAFYLCASRTGGLGELFFGEGSRLTVL.

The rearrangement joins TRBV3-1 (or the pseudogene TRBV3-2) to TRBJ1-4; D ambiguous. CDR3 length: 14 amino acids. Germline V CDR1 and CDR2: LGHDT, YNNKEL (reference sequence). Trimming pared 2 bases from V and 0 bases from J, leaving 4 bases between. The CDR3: CASSQMSTNEKLFF. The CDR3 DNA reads TGTGCCAGCAGCCAAATGTCAACTAATGAAAAACTGTTTTTT.

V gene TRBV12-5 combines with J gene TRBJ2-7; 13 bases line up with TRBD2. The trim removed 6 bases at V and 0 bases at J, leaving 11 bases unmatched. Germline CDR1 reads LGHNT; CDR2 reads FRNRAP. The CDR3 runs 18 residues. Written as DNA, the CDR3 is TGTGCTAGTGGCCTGGCGGGACTAGCGGGGAAAAGCTCCTACGAGCAGTACTTC. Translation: CASGLAGLAGKSSYEQYF.

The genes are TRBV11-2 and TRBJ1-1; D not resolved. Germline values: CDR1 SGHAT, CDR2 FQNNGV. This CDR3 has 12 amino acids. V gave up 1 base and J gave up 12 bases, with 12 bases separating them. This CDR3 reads CASSLGLFGTFF. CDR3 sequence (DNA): TGTGCCAGCAGCTTAGGACTCTTCGGGACTTTCTTT. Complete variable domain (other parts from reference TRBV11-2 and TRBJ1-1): EAGVAQSPRYKIIEKRQSVAFWCNPISGHATLYWYQQILGQGPKLLIQFQNNGVVDDSQLPKDRFSAERLKGVDSTLKIQPAKLEDSAVYLCASSLGLFGTFFGQGTRLTVV.

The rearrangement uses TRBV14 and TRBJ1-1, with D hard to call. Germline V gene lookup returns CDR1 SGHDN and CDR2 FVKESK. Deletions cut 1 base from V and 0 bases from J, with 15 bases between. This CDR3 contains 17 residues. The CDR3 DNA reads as TGTGCCAGCAGCCAAGTTATAATTCCAAACATGAACACTGAAGCTTTCTTT. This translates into CASSQVIIPNMNTEAFF.

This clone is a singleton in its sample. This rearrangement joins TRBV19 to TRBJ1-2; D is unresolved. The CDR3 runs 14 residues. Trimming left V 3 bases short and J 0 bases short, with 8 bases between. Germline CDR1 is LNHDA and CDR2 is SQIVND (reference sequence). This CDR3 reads CASSILRSNYGYTF. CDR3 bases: TGTGCCAGTAGTATTTTGAGGTCTAACTATGGCTACACCTTC.

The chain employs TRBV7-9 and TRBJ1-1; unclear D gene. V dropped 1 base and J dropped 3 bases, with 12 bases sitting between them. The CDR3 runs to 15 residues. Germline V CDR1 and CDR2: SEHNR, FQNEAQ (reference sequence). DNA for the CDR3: TGTGCCAGCAGCTTAGGAAGCGGACGGTACACTGAAGCTTTCTTT. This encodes CASSLGSGRYTEAFF. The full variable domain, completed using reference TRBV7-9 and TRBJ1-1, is DTGVSQNPRHKITKRGQNVTFRCDPISEHNRLYWYRQTLGQGPEFLTYFQNEAQLEKSRLLSDRFSAERPKGSFSTLEIQRTEQGDSAMYLCASSLGSGRYTEAFFGQGTRLTVV.

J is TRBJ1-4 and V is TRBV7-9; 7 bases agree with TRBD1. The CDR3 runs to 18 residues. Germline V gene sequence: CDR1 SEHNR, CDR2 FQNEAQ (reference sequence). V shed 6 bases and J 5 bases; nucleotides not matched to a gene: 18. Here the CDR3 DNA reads TGTGCCAGCAGTACCCTAGGGGTCAGGGGGACTAAGAATGAAAAACTGTTTTTT. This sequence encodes CASSTLGVRGTKNEKLFF.

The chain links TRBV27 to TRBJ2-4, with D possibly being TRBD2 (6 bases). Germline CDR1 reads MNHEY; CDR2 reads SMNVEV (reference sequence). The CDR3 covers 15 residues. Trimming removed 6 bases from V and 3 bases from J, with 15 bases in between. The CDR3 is CASSRPGVVKNIQYF. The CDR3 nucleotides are TGTGCCAGCAGCCGCCCGGGAGTGGTCAAAAACATTCAGTACTTC.

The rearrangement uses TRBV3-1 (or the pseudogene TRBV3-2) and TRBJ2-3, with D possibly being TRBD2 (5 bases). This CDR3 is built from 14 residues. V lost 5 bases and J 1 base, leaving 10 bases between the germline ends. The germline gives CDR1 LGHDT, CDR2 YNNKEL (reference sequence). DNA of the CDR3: TGTGCCAGCAGCTTTAAAGCGGGCACAGATACGCAGTATTTT. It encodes CASSFKAGTDTQYF.

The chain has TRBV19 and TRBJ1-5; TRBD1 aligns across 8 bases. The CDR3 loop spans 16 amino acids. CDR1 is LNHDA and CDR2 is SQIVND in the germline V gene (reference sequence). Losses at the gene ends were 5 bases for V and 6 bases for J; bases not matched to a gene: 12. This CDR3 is CASSPPQGARGQPQHF. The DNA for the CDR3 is TGTGCCAGTAGTCCCCCGCAGGGGGCGCGTGGTCAGCCCCAGCATTTT. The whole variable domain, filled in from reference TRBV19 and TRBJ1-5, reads DGGITQSPKYLFRKEGQNVTLSCEQNLNHDAMYWYRQDPGQGLRLIYYSQIVNDFQKGDIAEGYSVSREKKESFPLTVTSAQKNPTAFYLCASSPPQGARGQPQHFGDGTRLSIL.

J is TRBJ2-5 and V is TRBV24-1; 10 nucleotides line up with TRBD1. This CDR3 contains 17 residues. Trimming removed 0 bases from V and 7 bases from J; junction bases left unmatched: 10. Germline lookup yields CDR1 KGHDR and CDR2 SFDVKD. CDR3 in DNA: TGTGCCACCAGTGATTTGCAATCCGGGACAGGGGATGGGACCCAGTACTTC. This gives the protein CATSDLQSGTGDGTQYF.

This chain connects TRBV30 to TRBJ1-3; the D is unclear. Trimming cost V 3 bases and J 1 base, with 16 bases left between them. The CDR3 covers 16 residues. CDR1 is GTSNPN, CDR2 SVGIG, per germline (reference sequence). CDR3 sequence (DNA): TGTGCCTGGAGCAGTTGGGCCGGGTTGTCTGGAAACACCATATATTTT. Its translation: CAWSSWAGLSGNTIYF.

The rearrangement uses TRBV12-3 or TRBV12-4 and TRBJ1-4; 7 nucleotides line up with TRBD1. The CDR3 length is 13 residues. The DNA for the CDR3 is TGTGCTACCAGGTTAGGGGACAGTGAAAAACTGTTTTTT. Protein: CATRLGDSEKLFF.

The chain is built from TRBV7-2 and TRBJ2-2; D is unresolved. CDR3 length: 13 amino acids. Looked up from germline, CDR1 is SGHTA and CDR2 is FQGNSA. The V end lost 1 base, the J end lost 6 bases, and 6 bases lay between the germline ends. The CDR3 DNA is TGTGCCAGCAGCTTAGGCGTCCCCGGGGAGCTGTTTTTT. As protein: CASSLGVPGELFF. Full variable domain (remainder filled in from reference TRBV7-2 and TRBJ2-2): GAGVSQSPSNKVTEKGKDVELRCDPISGHTALYWYRQSLGQGLEFLIYFQGNSAPDKSGLPSDRFSAERTGGSVSTLTIQRTQQEDSAVYLCASSLGVPGELFFGEGSRLTVL.

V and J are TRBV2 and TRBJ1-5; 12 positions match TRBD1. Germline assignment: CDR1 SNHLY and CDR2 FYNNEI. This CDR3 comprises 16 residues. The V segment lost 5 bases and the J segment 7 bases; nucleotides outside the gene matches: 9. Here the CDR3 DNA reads TGTGCCAGCAGTCACCCGGGACAGGGGGCGAGGCAGCCCCAGCATTTT. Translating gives CASSHPGQGARQPQHF.

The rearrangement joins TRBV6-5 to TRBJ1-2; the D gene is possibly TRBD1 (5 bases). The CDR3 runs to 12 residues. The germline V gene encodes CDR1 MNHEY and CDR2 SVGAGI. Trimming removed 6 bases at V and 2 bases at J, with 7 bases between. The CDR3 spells CASRWGNYGYTF. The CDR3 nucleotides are TGTGCCAGCAGGTGGGGGAACTATGGCTACACCTTC.

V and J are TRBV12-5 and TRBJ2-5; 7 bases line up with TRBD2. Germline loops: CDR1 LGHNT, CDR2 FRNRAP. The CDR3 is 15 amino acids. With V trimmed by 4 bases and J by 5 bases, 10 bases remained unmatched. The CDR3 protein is CASGYAAGVQETQYF. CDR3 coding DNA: TGTGCTAGTGGTTACGCGGCGGGAGTGCAGGAGACCCAGTACTTC.

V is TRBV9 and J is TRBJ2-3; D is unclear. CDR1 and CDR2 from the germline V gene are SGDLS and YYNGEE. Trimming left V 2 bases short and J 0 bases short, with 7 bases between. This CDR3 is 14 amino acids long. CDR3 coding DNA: TGTGCCAGCAGCGTTATGTTGAGCACAGATACGCAGTATTTT. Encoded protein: CASSVMLSTDTQYF.

In DNA, the CDR3 is TGTGCCAGCAGCGGGACAGGGTGGGGCTATGGCTACACCTTC. Translation gives CASSGTGWGYGYTF. This rearrangement joins TRBV11-2 to TRBJ1-2; TRBD1 aligns across 9 bases. With 5 bases clipped from V and 4 bases from J, the junction kept 5 bases outside the gene matches. Germline CDR1 reads SGHAT; CDR2 reads FQNNGV. CDR3 size: 14 residues.

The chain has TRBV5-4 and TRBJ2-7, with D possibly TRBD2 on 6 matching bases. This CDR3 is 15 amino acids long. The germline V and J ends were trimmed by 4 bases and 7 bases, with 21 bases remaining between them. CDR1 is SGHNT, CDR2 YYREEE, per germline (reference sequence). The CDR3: CASSPTTTGDKEQYF. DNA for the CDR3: TGTGCCAGCAGCCCGACTACCACGGGAGACAAGGAGCAGTACTTC.

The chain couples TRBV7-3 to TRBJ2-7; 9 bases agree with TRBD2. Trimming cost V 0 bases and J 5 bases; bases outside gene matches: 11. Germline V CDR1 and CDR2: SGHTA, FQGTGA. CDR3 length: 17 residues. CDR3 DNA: TGTGCCAGCAGCTTAACTCCAGGGGTAGCGGGAGTACACGAGCAGTACTTC. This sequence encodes CASSLTPGVAGVHEQYF.

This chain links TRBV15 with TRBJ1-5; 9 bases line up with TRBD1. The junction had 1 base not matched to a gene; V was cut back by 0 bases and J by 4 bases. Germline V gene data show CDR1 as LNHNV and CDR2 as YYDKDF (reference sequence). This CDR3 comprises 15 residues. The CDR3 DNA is TGTGCCACCAGCAGAGATGGACAGGGGAATCAGCCCCAGCATTTT. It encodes CATSRDGQGNQPQHF.

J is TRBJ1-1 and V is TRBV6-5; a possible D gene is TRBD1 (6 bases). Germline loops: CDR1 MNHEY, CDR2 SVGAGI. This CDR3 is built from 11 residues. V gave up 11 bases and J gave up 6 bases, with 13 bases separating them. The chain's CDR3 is CAGLQGAEAFF. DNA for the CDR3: TGTGCCGGACTACAGGGCGCTGAAGCTTTCTTT.